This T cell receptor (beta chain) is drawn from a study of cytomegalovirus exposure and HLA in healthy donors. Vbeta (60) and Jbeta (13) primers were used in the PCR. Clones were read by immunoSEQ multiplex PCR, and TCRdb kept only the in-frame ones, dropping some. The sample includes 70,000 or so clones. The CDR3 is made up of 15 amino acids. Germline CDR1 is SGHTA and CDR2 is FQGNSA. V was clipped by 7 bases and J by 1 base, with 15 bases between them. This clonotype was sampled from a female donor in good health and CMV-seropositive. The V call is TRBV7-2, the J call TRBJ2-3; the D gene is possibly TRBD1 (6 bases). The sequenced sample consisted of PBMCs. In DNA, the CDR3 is TGTGCCAGCACGGGCCAGGGGACCGGCACAGATACGCAGTATTTT. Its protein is CASTGQGTGTDTQYF.